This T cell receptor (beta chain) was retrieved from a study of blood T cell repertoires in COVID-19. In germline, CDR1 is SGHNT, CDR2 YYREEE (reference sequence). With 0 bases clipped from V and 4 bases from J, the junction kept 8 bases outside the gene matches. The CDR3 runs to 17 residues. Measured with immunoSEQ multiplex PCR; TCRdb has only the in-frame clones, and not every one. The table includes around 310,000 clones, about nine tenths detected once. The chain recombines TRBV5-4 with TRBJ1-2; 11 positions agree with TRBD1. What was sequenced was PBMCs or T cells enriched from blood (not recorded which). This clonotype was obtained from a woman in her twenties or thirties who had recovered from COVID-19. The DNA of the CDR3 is TGTGCCAGCAGCTTGGGGACAGGGGGCGCTGGGGGCTATGGCTACACCTTC. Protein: CASSLGTGGAGGYGYTF.